This T cell receptor beta chain was found in a study of OX40 agonist ivuxolimab in advanced cancers. CDR3 length equals 15 residues. Germline CDR1 is GTSNPN and CDR2 is SVGIG (reference sequence). The V end lost 1 base, the J end lost 1 base, and 11 bases lay between the germline ends. The timepoints at which blood was sampled were baseline, cycle 4 day 1, and cycle 7 day 1. Some clones are missing from TCRdb's copy, which holds only in-frame ones; the method was immunoSEQ multiplex PCR. This table holds 80,000 to 95,000 clones, approximately 90% found once. About this clone: Its cognate antigen is unknown.

Overall study results and limits: Antigen targets of the expanded peripheral T cells went undetermined.

The sequences come from CD4+ or CD8+ T cells sorted from blood, collected in a trial of the OX40 agonist ivuxolimab. The clonotype was recovered from an adult with an advanced solid tumor such as melanoma, head and neck, liver or kidney cancer. V and J are TRBV30 and TRBJ1-5; tentative D call: TRBD1 (5 bases). The CDR3 spells CAWSGGAGSNQPQHF. In DNA, the CDR3 is TGTGCCTGGAGTGGAGGGGCTGGGAGCAATCAGCCCCAGCATTTT.